This passage covers 12 T cell receptor beta chains from one sample sequenced in a study of T cells in Graves' hyperthyroidism and ophthalmopathy. RNA transcripts gave rise to amplified TCR beta CDR3 regions. Researchers ran a first-round RT-PCR on the TCR CDR3 using the HTBI primer set. TCRdb fed the multiplex PCR reads into MiXCR, producing one record per CDR3 protein. The sample consists of roughly 150,000 distinct CDR3 sequences, over 7.5% of them appearing once. Sequencing was performed on blood. The receptors here all came from a woman under 30 with Graves' hyperthyroidism that later progressed to Graves' ophthalmopathy.

This clonotype was counted many times. The chain has TRBV11-3 and TRBJ2-7; 12 bases align to TRBD2. Trimming at V came to 3 bases and at J to 3 bases, leaving 3 bases not matched to a gene. Germline CDR1 is SGHNT and CDR2 is YENEEA. The CDR3 contains 15 residues. The CDR3 loop is CASSFGLAGSYEQYF. In nucleotides, the CDR3 is TGTGCCAGCAGCTTCGGACTAGCGGGGAGCTACGAGCAGTACTTC.

This clonotype was recorded many times. The CDR3 nucleotides read TGTGCCAGCAGCTGGACAACAGGGACTGGGGCCAACGTCCTGACTTTC. It specifies CASSWTTGTGANVLTF. V usage is TRBV11-2 and J usage is TRBJ2-6, with TRBD1 as a possible D gene (6 bases). Deletions cut 4 bases from V and 2 bases from J, with 12 bases between. This CDR3 spans 16 amino acids. Germline values: CDR1 SGHAT, CDR2 FQNNGV. The variable domain in full, with the rest retrieved from reference TRBV11-2 and TRBJ2-6, is EAGVAQSPRYKIIEKRQSVAFWCNPISGHATLYWYQQILGQGPKLLIQFQNNGVVDDSQLPKDRFSAERLKGVDSTLKIQPAKLEDSAVYLCASSWTTGTGANVLTFGAGSRLTVL.

This clonotype was observed at least ten times. The chain uses TRBV20-1 and TRBJ2-2; TRBD1 agrees at 8 bases. Germline CDR1 is DFQATT and CDR2 is SNEGSKA (reference sequence). CDR3 length: 14 amino acids. Trimming at V came to 6 bases and at J to 4 bases, leaving 7 bases not matched to a gene. DNA of the CDR3: TGCAGTGCCAAACCAGGGGGCGCCACCGGGGAGCTGTTTTTT. Translation: CSAKPGGATGELFF.

This clonotype has a count of ten or more. V gene TRBV12-3 or TRBV12-4 combines with J gene TRBJ2-1; 8 bases map to TRBD1. Trimming at V came to 5 bases and at J to 8 bases, leaving 5 bases not matched to a gene. The CDR3 has 13 amino acids. The CDR3 DNA follows: TGTGCCAGCAGTCAGGACAGGGCCCATGAGCAGTTCTTC. Its translation: CASSQDRAHEQFF.

This clonotype was counted at least ten times. The chain carries TRBV11-2 and TRBJ1-2; 10 nucleotides align to TRBD1. The junction had 10 bases not matched to a gene; V was cut back by 5 bases and J by 7 bases. Germline assignment: CDR1 SGHAT and CDR2 FQNNGV. This CDR3 is 15 amino acids long. The CDR3 reads CASSATGTGVGGYTF. The CDR3 region has the DNA TGTGCCAGCAGCGCAACCGGGACAGGGGTGGGTGGCTACACCTTC.

This clonotype was seen repeatedly, ten times or more. The chain joins TRBV20-1 to TRBJ2-1; D might be TRBD2 (6 bases). With 4 bases removed from V and 8 bases from J, the gap between germline ends came to 18 bases. CDR1 DFQATT and CDR2 SNEGSKA come from the germline V gene (reference sequence). This CDR3 has 14 amino acids. CDR3 sequence reads: CSATLASRRDEQFF. As DNA, the CDR3 is TGCAGTGCTACCCTAGCGTCCCGACGGGATGAGCAGTTCTTC.

This clonotype was recorded at least ten times. The chain employs TRBV28 and TRBJ1-5, with TRBD1 matching 9 bases. CDR1 and CDR2 (germline): MDHEN, SYDVKM. The CDR3 loop spans 14 amino acids. J was trimmed by 6 bases and V by 6 bases; bases with no gene match: 6. In DNA form, the CDR3 reads TGTGCCAGCAGCCGGGACAGGGTCCCTCAGCCCCAGCATTTT. Encoded protein: CASSRDRVPQPQHF. The variable domain in full, completed from reference TRBV28 and TRBJ1-5, reads DVKVTQSSRYLVKRTGEKVFLECVQDMDHENMFWYRQDPGLGLRLIYFSYDVKMKEKGDIPEGYSVSREKKERFSLILESASTNQTSMYLCASSRDRVPQPQHFGDGTRLSIL.

This clonotype appeared a few times. A much larger clone lies a single base off, so this may be a read error. The chain has TRBV20-1 and TRBJ2-3, with 7 bases that match TRBD2. The CDR3 covers 15 residues. Losses at the gene ends were 1 base for V and 2 bases for J; bases not matched to a gene: 6. The germline V gene has CDR1 DFQATT and CDR2 SNEGSKA (reference sequence). CDR3 protein: CSARGPSGNTDTQYF. The DNA for the CDR3 is TGCAGTGCTAGAGGTCCTAGCGGAAACACAGATACGCAGTATTTT.

This clonotype has at least ten counts. The rearrangement uses TRBV30 and TRBJ1-1, with D maybe TRBD1 (5 bases). Germline assignment: CDR1 GTSNPN and CDR2 SVGIG (reference sequence). V was shortened by 4 bases and J by 3 bases, with 12 bases between the two germline ends. CDR3 length: 13 amino acids. The CDR3 is CAWMFGGDTEAFF. The DNA for the CDR3 is TGTGCCTGGATGTTTGGGGGGGACACTGAAGCTTTCTTT.

This clonotype came up many times. This chain joins TRBV5-1 and TRBJ1-2, with D tentatively TRBD1 (5 bases). The CDR3 runs to 16 residues. CDR1 is SGHRS and CDR2 is YFSETQ in the germline V gene. Trimming took 0 bases from V and 1 from J, leaving 13 bases between them. For the CDR3, the DNA is TGCGCCAGCAGCTTGGAGGGGACTTACCTTAACTATGGCTACACCTTC. Translation: CASSLEGTYLNYGYTF.

This clonotype was detected a few times. The genes are TRBV6-1 and TRBJ1-1; D gene unclear. The CDR3 sequence is 12 residues long. Germline V gene sequence: CDR1 MNHNS, CDR2 SASEGT. V was trimmed by 10 bases and J by 5 bases, leaving 14 bases between them. The CDR3 nucleotides are TGTGCCACGAGGGAGACAAGTACTGAAGCTTTCTTT. Translating it yields CATRETSTEAFF.

This clonotype was found many times. V is TRBV3-1 and J is TRBJ1-1, with unresolved D. The CDR3 spans 12 residues. Germline V gives CDR1 LGHDT, CDR2 YNNKEL (reference sequence). V was cut by 3 bases and J by 6 bases, with 8 bases left in between. As DNA, the CDR3 is TGTGCCAGCAGCCATGGGCTCGCTGAAGCTTTCTTT. It codes for CASSHGLAEAFF.